Below, one T cell receptor beta chain is given with its context. The antigen this receptor binds is unknown. No base quality information exists; no much larger clone differs at one position. The library was produced with the immunoSEQ multiplex PCR assay. TCRdb stores this immuneACCESS table with in-frame sequences only. Part of the clones is absent; in the studies checked, under half of the shortfall reflects unresolved V genes, and no reason is known for the rest. The table for this sample lists roughly 65,000 clones; 91% of them were counted only once. The biggest ten clones account for approximately 1.5% of the sample. The germline V gene yields KGHSH for CDR1 and LQKENI for CDR2. The CDR3 measures 15 amino acids from cysteine to phenylalanine. Only the CDR3 DNA stays, 45 bases, in frame from base 1. The trim is 3 bases for V and 3 bases for J, with a gap of 12 bases between the germline ends. The record originates from a study of T cell changes during pregnancy in multiple sclerosis (dated by TCRdb to about 2019). Describing the broader study: The study looked at changes in the T cell repertoire across pregnancy in women with multiple sclerosis.

This sample comprised peripheral blood, obtained in the third trimester of pregnancy. This sequence was found in a female donor in good health, enrolled as a control in a pregnancy study. Here the chain combines TRBV18 and TRBJ2-1, with the identity of the D gene unclear. The CDR3 has the sequence CASSPAQVSYNEQFF. In nucleotide form, the sequence is TGTGCCAGCTCACCGGCGCAGGTCAGCTACAATGAGCAGTTCTTC. The CDR3, completed at both ends by the reference TRBV18 and TRBJ2-1 genes, gives the full variable domain NAGVMQNPRHLVRRRGQEARLRCSPMKGHSHVYWYRQLPEEGLKFMVYLQKENIIDESGMPKERFSAEFPKEGPSILRIQQVVRGDSAAYFCASSPAQVSYNEQFFGPGTRLTVL.